The source of this T cell receptor beta chain is a study of T cell responses to AZD1222 COVID-19 vaccine. Study overall: Pooling of second doses given at about 4 or about 12 weeks was done. Findings of the study overall: Baseline serostatus was positive in only six AZD1222 recipients.

Repertoires were generated with immunoSEQ multiplex PCR, while TCRdb's copy carries only in-frame clones and drops some. The table lists about 180,000 clones, 85% to 90% of them singletons. CDR1 is SQVTM, CDR2 ANQGSEA, per germline. Trimming shortened V by 6 bases and J by 5 bases, and 13 bases separated the two germline ends. The CDR3 consists of 12 residues. On this clone itself: Its specificity is not known.

The clonotype originates from an adult in good health. The gene calls are TRBV29-1 and TRBJ1-2; D is perhaps TRBD1 (6 bases). The input for sequencing was peripheral blood, taken on day 0 of AZD1222 vaccination. The CDR3 sequence: CSVQGLRYGYTF. The CDR3 DNA sequence: TGCAGCGTCCAGGGGTTGAGGTATGGCTACACCTTC.